These 22 T cell receptor beta chains were all obtained from the same sample, sequenced in a study of CD8 T cells in ankylosing spondylitis. Each CDR3 protein is one row after TCRdb ran MiXCR on the 5' RACE reads. The table has fewer than 350,000 distinct CDR3 sequences, more than 9% seen once; the top ten hold about a tenth. Specimen: blood, either unsorted or a sorted T cell fraction (not recorded which). The source is a female donor with ankylosing spondylitis or in good health (not recorded which).

The chain employs TRBV5-5 and TRBJ1-1; no firm D call. The CDR3 length is 15 residues. V was shortened by 4 bases and J by 1 base, with 14 bases between the two germline ends. Germline V gives CDR1 SGHKS, CDR2 YYEKEE (reference sequence). The CDR3 sequence: CASSPLAIKNTEAFF. In DNA form, the CDR3 reads TGTGCCAGCAGCCCATTGGCAATAAAGAACACTGAAGCTTTCTTT.

This rearrangement joins TRBV7-2 to TRBJ2-3; 7 bases are a match to TRBD2. The CDR3 runs to 15 residues. Germline lookup yields CDR1 SGHTA and CDR2 FQGNSA. Trimming removed 5 bases from V and 6 bases from J; junction bases left unmatched: 11. The CDR3 DNA follows: TGTGCCAGCAGCGGACTGCTTTTGGGGGGGGATACGCAGTATTTT. Translating gives CASSGLLLGGDTQYF.

This clonotype has ten or more counts. The genes are TRBV6-4 and TRBJ2-2; no clear D. This CDR3 region has 15 residues. V lost 4 bases to trimming and J lost 0 bases, with 9 bases between them. The V gene's germline CDR1 is MRHNA and CDR2 SNTAGT. The CDR3 loop reads CASSVRASNTGELFF. DNA of the CDR3: TGTGCCAGCAGTGTACGGGCCTCGAACACCGGGGAGCTGTTTTTT.

This chain joins TRBV28 and TRBJ2-7; 14 bases map to TRBD2. Germline CDR1 is MDHEN and CDR2 is SYDVKM. Unmatched junction bases numbered 8, after V lost 10 bases and J lost 6 bases. CDR3 size: 14 residues. In DNA, the CDR3 is TGTGCCACCATGGGACTAGCGGGAGTAAGCGAGCAGTACTTC. Translating gives CATMGLAGVSEQYF. Drawing the rest from reference TRBV28 and TRBJ2-7, the complete variable domain is DVKVTQSSRYLVKRTGEKVFLECVQDMDHENMFWYRQDPGLGLRLIYFSYDVKMKEKGDIPEGYSVSREKKERFSLILESASTNQTSMYLCATMGLAGVSEQYFGPGTRLTVT.

The table lists this clonotype with many counts. The V call is TRBV29-1, the J call TRBJ2-3, with D unresolved. Trimming removed 0 bases at V and 0 bases at J, with 1 base between. CDR1 SQVTM and CDR2 ANQGSEA come from the germline V gene. This CDR3 comprises 12 residues. CDR3: CSVEESTDTQYF. The CDR3 DNA reads TGCAGCGTTGAAGAAAGCACAGATACGCAGTATTTT.

This clonotype was recorded at least ten times. This rearrangement joins TRBV5-1 to TRBJ2-2; no definite D call. This CDR3 has 15 residues. Germline-derived CDR1 and CDR2 are SGHRS and YFSETQ. The germline V and J ends were trimmed by 5 bases and 0 bases, with 11 bases remaining between them. The CDR3 DNA reads as TGCGCCAGCAGGGTGGACGTCGCGAACACCGGGGAGCTGTTTTTT. Protein sequence: CASRVDVANTGELFF.

This clonotype was seen at least ten times. The rearrangement links TRBV27 to TRBJ1-2; TRBD1 might be the D (6 bases). With 5 bases removed from V and 5 bases from J, the gap between germline ends came to 18 bases. Germline-derived CDR1 and CDR2 are MNHEY and SMNVEV (reference sequence). This CDR3 is 15 amino acids long. CDR3 protein: CASSLSTGFGYGYTF. CDR3 bases: TGTGCCAGCAGTCTGTCGACAGGTTTCGGTTATGGCTACACCTTC.

This chain connects TRBV18 to TRBJ1-2; D remains unclear. Per germline, CDR1 KGHSH and CDR2 LQKENI. Trimming pared 2 bases from V and 5 bases from J, leaving 9 bases between. The CDR3 loop spans 13 amino acids. In DNA form, the CDR3 reads TGTGCCAGCTCACCAAAGGCAACATATGGCTACACCTTC. Protein sequence: CASSPKATYGYTF.

This clonotype was seen ten or more times. The V gene is TRBV5-1, the J gene TRBJ1-4; TRBD1 is a possible D gene (6 bases). The CDR3 length is 16 residues. Deletions cut 4 bases from V and 7 bases from J, with 20 bases between. Germline CDR1 is SGHRS and CDR2 is YFSETQ. CDR3 protein: CASSAGTGSGSEKLFF. CDR3 DNA sequence: TGCGCCAGCAGCGCTGGCACAGGGAGCGGGAGTGAAAAACTGTTTTTT.

Many counts were recorded for this clonotype. The chain uses TRBV6-1 and TRBJ2-1; D gene uncertain. The CDR3 runs to 12 residues. With 1 base removed from V and 9 bases from J, the gap between germline ends came to 7 bases. Per the germline V gene, CDR1 is MNHNS and CDR2 is SASEGT. CDR3 DNA: TGTGCCAGCAGTGAAGAGTGGGGTGAGCAGTTCTTC. Amino acids: CASSEEWGEQFF.

The genes are TRBV7-2 and TRBJ2-1; tentatively, D is TRBD1 (5 bases). Trimming left V 3 bases short and J 10 bases short, with 13 bases between. Germline lookup yields CDR1 SGHTA and CDR2 FQGNSA. The length of the CDR3 is 13 residues. The CDR3 nucleotides read TGTGCCAGCAGCTTTTACCCACAGGAAGAGCAGTTCTTC. This encodes CASSFYPQEEQFF.

This clonotype was seen many times. The chain uses TRBV28 and TRBJ2-3, with 7 bases identical to TRBD1. Germline V gene lookup returns CDR1 MDHEN and CDR2 SYDVKM. After removal of 6 bases from V and 3 bases from J, the junction contained 9 bases not matched to a gene. The length of the CDR3 is 15 residues. CDR3 sequence reads: CASRGKGAGTDTQYF. In DNA, the CDR3 is TGTGCCAGCAGAGGAAAGGGGGCAGGAACAGATACGCAGTATTTT.

This clonotype came up many times. V gene TRBV4-3 combines with J gene TRBJ2-1; 7 nucleotides match TRBD1. V lost 2 bases, J lost 6 bases, and 4 bases stayed unmatched. The CDR3 runs to 14 residues. Germline V CDR1 and CDR2: LGHNA, YSLEER. Written as DNA, the CDR3 is TGCGCCAGCAGCCAACCTGGGACAGCCAATGAGCAGTTCTTC. Residues: CASSQPGTANEQFF.

The chain combines TRBV7-8 with TRBJ2-5; D is unclear. V was pared by 0 bases and J by 4 bases, with 9 bases between. The CDR3 is made up of 14 amino acids. Germline CDR1 is SGHVS and CDR2 is FQNEAQ. Here the CDR3 DNA reads TGTGCCAGCAGCTTAGCACTGGCCCCAGAGACCCAGTACTTC. Amino acids: CASSLALAPETQYF. Variable domain in full (rest from reference TRBV7-8 and TRBJ2-5): GAGVSQSPRYKVAKRGQDVALRCDPISGHVSLFWYQQALGQGPEFLTYFQNEAQLDKSGLPSDRFFAERPEGSVSTLKIQRTQQEDSAVYLCASSLALAPETQYFGPGTRLLVL.

The sample holds many counts of this clonotype. The rearrangement uses TRBV11-2 and TRBJ2-5; 10 bases are shared with TRBD2. CDR3 length: 16 residues. Germline V CDR1 and CDR2: SGHAT, FQNNGV. J was trimmed by 4 bases and V by 0 bases; bases with no gene match: 5. DNA for the CDR3: TGTGCCAGCAGCTTAGAGATAGCGGGGGGCAGAGAGACCCAGTACTTC. It is translated as CASSLEIAGGRETQYF.

This clonotype has at least ten counts. CDR3 DNA sequence: TGCGCCAGCAGCTTGGGACTAGCGGGAGATGAGCAGTTCTTC. This codes for CASSLGLAGDEQFF. V gene TRBV5-1 combines with J gene TRBJ2-1; TRBD2 agrees at 12 bases. This CDR3 comprises 14 residues. The junction had 0 bases not matched to a gene; V was cut back by 0 bases and J by 8 bases. CDR1 SGHRS and CDR2 YFSETQ come from the germline V gene.

The rearrangement joins TRBV10-3 to TRBJ2-7, with 9 bases lining up with TRBD1. Germline CDR1 and CDR2: ENHRY and SYGVKD. With V trimmed by 5 bases and J by 6 bases, 11 bases remained unmatched. The CDR3 is 15 amino acids. CDR3 amino acids: CAISLSTGTGSEQYF. The DNA for the CDR3 is TGTGCCATCAGTCTTTCGACCGGGACAGGGAGCGAGCAGTACTTC.

The table lists this clonotype with many counts. V is TRBV6-1 and J is TRBJ1-6; a possible D gene is TRBD1 (5 bases). The CDR3 has 15 residues. The germline V gene has CDR1 MNHNS and CDR2 SASEGT. With 6 bases removed from V and 0 bases from J, the gap between germline ends came to 9 bases. CDR3 in amino acids: CASRPDSSYNSPLHF. In DNA form, the CDR3 reads TGTGCCAGCAGACCCGACAGCTCCTATAATTCACCCCTCCACTTT.

This clonotype appeared many times. CDR3 coding DNA: TGCGCCAGCAGCTCAGGGACCCCCGCGGATACGCAGTATTTT. It translates to CASSSGTPADTQYF. The chain carries TRBV5-1 and TRBJ2-3; D is perhaps TRBD1 or TRBD2 (5 bases each). V was trimmed by 3 bases and J by 6 bases, leaving 14 bases between them. The germline V gene has CDR1 SGHRS and CDR2 YFSETQ. The CDR3 runs 14 residues.

This clonotype was recorded a few times. The rearrangement uses TRBV6-2 or TRBV6-3 and TRBJ2-1, with TRBD2 identical over 11 bases. V lost 6 bases, J lost 5 bases, and 6 bases stayed unmatched. Germline V CDR1 and CDR2: MNHEY, SVGEGT. The CDR3 is 15 amino acids. The CDR3: CASRLAGEGNNEQFF. DNA of the CDR3: TGTGCCAGCAGACTAGCGGGAGAGGGGAACAATGAGCAGTTCTTC.

This clonotype was recorded many times. The chain employs TRBV20-1 and TRBJ2-3; tentatively, D is TRBD1 or TRBD2 (5 bases each). This CDR3 spans 14 amino acids. From germline, CDR1 is DFQATT and CDR2 SNEGSKA (reference sequence). The ends were cut back, 6 bases at V and 5 bases at J, with 18 bases in the middle. The chain's CDR3 is CSARLFGAGDTQYF. In DNA, the CDR3 is TGCAGTGCCAGGCTTTTTGGGGCGGGAGATACGCAGTATTTT.

The V call is TRBV9, the J call TRBJ2-5; D perhaps matches TRBD2 (5 bases). With 0 bases removed from V and 5 bases from J, the gap between germline ends came to 8 bases. CDR1 and CDR2 (germline): SGDLS, YYNGEE. This CDR3 is built from 13 residues. This chain's CDR3 is CASSVEQRETQYF. The CDR3 coding sequence is TGTGCCAGCAGCGTAGAACAGCGGGAGACCCAGTACTTC.